The 19 T cell receptor beta chains reported below all come from one sample, sequenced in a study of T cell responses to AZD1222 COVID-19 vaccine. Sequencing used immunoSEQ multiplex PCR; TCRdb keeps in-frame clones, though not all of them. The sample lists 75,000 to 90,000 clones; around 88% were seen once. The sequenced sample was peripheral blood, obtained on day 0 of AZD1222 vaccination. These receptors were obtained from an adult in good health.

The V and J genes are TRBV6-5 and TRBJ2-7, with a possible D match to TRBD2 (6 bases). CDR3 size: 15 residues. Germline values: CDR1 MNHEY, CDR2 SVGAGI. The V and J ends lost 1 base and 2 bases respectively, with 12 bases between them. The CDR3 nucleotides are TGTGCCAGCAGTTACTTTAGCGGAGGTGCCTACGAGCAGTACTTC. Its translation: CASSYFSGGAYEQYF.

The chain is built from TRBV2 and TRBJ1-2; 8 nucleotides agree with TRBD1. Germline assignment: CDR1 SNHLY and CDR2 FYNNEI. The V and J ends lost 6 bases and 0 bases, in that order; junction bases with no gene match: 3. The CDR3 totals 14 residues. Written as DNA, the CDR3 is TGTGCCAGCAGGGGGACAGGAGCTAACTATGGCTACACCTTC. It codes for CASRGTGANYGYTF.

The chain uses TRBV7-9 and TRBJ2-6; no firm D call. The germline V gene encodes CDR1 SEHNR and CDR2 FQNEAQ (reference sequence). The CDR3 length is 15 residues. V lost 8 bases, J lost 2 bases, and 13 bases lay in between. CDR3 in amino acids: CASADGVPGANVLTF. For the CDR3, the DNA is TGTGCCAGCGCGGATGGGGTCCCTGGGGCCAACGTCCTGACTTTC.

The chain joins TRBV29-1 to TRBJ1-2; D gene unclear. CDR1 and CDR2 from the germline V gene are SQVTM and ANQGSEA. The CDR3 has 14 residues. Trimming cost V 7 bases and J 0 bases, with 15 bases left between them. CDR3: CSGRSAEANYGYTF. Here the CDR3 DNA reads TGCAGCGGTCGGAGTGCAGAAGCTAACTATGGCTACACCTTC.

The rearrangement joins TRBV3-1 (or the pseudogene TRBV3-2) to TRBJ2-5, with TRBD2 matching 8 bases. CDR3 length: 15 residues. Trimming at V came to 5 bases and at J to 5 bases, leaving 10 bases not matched to a gene. Germline values: CDR1 LGHDT, CDR2 YNNKEL (reference sequence). CDR3 nucleotide sequence: TGTGCCAGCAGCTCAATTCCGGGGGGGCGGGAGACCCAGTACTTC. Translated: CASSSIPGGRETQYF.

CDR3 region: CASRTTENYGYTF. The DNA for the CDR3 is TGTGCCAGCAGAACGACAGAGAACTATGGCTACACCTTC. This chain connects TRBV28 to TRBJ1-2; a weak D match, TRBD1 (5 bases). V was pared by 6 bases and J by 2 bases, with 10 bases between. Per germline, CDR1 MDHEN and CDR2 SYDVKM. The CDR3 is made up of 13 amino acids.

The chain carries TRBV6-5 and TRBJ1-5; D unclear. The CDR3 length is 14 residues. Germline assignment: CDR1 MNHEY and CDR2 SVGAGI. V was pared by 6 bases and J by 0 bases, with 9 bases between. The CDR3 coding sequence is TGTGCCAGCAGGGACGGCAATAGCAATCAGCCCCAGCATTTT. Amino acids: CASRDGNSNQPQHF.

This rearrangement joins TRBV27 to TRBJ1-4; D is unresolved. Trimming left V 11 bases short and J 8 bases short, with 15 bases between. The germline V gene has CDR1 MNHEY and CDR2 SMNVEV (reference sequence). This CDR3 spans 12 amino acids. The CDR3, as DNA: TGTGCCTCGAGAGGAGTAGGAGAAAAACTGTTTTTT. Translating it yields CASRGVGEKLFF.

This sequence joins TRBV7-8 and TRBJ1-1; D not resolved. V was trimmed by 7 bases and J by 4 bases, leaving 10 bases between them. This CDR3 has 12 amino acids. In germline, CDR1 is SGHVS, CDR2 FQNEAQ. This CDR3 reads CASTGRSTEAFF. The CDR3 DNA reads TGTGCCAGCACCGGGAGAAGCACTGAAGCTTTCTTT.

By its share, this clone is medium-sized. V and J are TRBV11-2 and TRBJ2-7, with D unclear. Trimming shortened V by 2 bases and J by 3 bases, and 14 bases separated the two germline ends. The germline gives CDR1 SGHAT, CDR2 FQNNGV. The CDR3 length is 15 residues. In DNA, the CDR3 is TGTGCCAGCAGCTTATCACAGAACCCCCGCTACGAGCAGTACTTC. Translated, it gives CASSLSQNPRYEQYF.

The chain employs TRBV6-5 and TRBJ2-7; D might be TRBD2 (5 bases). CDR1 MNHEY and CDR2 SVGAGI come from the germline V gene. V was trimmed by 0 bases and J by 0 bases, leaving 12 bases between them. CDR3 length: 16 amino acids. CDR3 DNA: TGTGCCAGCAGTTACTCGATAGGACTCAACTCCTACGAGCAGTACTTC. It codes for CASSYSIGLNSYEQYF.

The chain links TRBV6-1 to TRBJ2-1; no reliable D call. Trimming shortened V by 4 bases and J by 0 bases, and 13 bases separated the two germline ends. The length of the CDR3 is 16 residues. The germline V gene has CDR1 MNHNS and CDR2 SASEGT. CDR3 coding DNA: TGTGCCAGCAGTGTTCTGGTCATTGGCTCCTACAATGAGCAGTTCTTC. As protein: CASSVLVIGSYNEQFF.

The V and J genes are TRBV6-4 and TRBJ1-5; 7 nucleotides agree with TRBD1. V was clipped by 6 bases and J by 5 bases; unmatched bases: 13. Germline CDR1 MRHNA, CDR2 SNTAGT. The CDR3 extends over 16 amino acids. In DNA, the CDR3 is TGTGCCAGCAGGGGTCCCCGGGACAGTCGTCATCAGCCCCAGCATTTT. As protein: CASRGPRDSRHQPQHF.

The chain links TRBV28 to TRBJ1-4, with D hard to call. The CDR3 totals 13 residues. Germline V gene sequence: CDR1 MDHEN, CDR2 SYDVKM. The ends were cut back, 7 bases at V and 2 bases at J, with 8 bases in the middle. In DNA, the CDR3 is TGTGCCAGCATGTCACCGACTAATGAAAAACTGTTTTTT. As protein: CASMSPTNEKLFF.

This clone was picked up a small number of times. The chain recombines TRBV6-2 or TRBV6-3 with TRBJ1-5; 11 bases line up with TRBD1. This CDR3 spans 19 amino acids. V lost 2 bases and J lost 0; bases outside the gene matches: 9. From germline, CDR1 is MNHEY and CDR2 SVGEGT. The CDR3 loop is CASSYLMGQGVLSNQPQHF. As DNA, the CDR3 is TGTGCCAGCAGTTACCTAATGGGACAGGGGGTCCTTAGCAATCAGCCCCAGCATTTT.

This chain's CDR3 is CAWSVRLAVFYEQFF. CDR3 DNA sequence: TGTGCCTGGAGTGTCCGCCTAGCGGTGTTCTATGAGCAGTTCTTC. V and J are TRBV30 and TRBJ2-1, with 7 bases fitting TRBD2. Germline V gives CDR1 GTSNPN, CDR2 SVGIG (reference sequence). The CDR3 totals 15 residues. After removal of 0 bases from V and 8 bases from J, the junction contained 10 bases not matched to a gene.

The gene calls are TRBV15 and TRBJ2-1, with a weak D call TRBD1 (5 bases). In germline, CDR1 is LNHNV, CDR2 YYDKDF (reference sequence). The V end lost 0 bases, the J end lost 5 bases, and 17 bases lay between the germline ends. The CDR3 length is 17 residues. The CDR3 nucleotides are TGTGCCACCAGCAGAGATTCTGGCAGGGAAGTCAACAATGAGCAGTTCTTC. Its translation: CATSRDSGREVNNEQFF.

The chain uses TRBV10-3 and TRBJ2-7, with D possibly matching TRBD2 (6 bases). The germline V gene has CDR1 ENHRY and CDR2 SYGVKD. The CDR3 consists of 15 residues. Trimming pared 6 bases from V and 5 bases from J, leaving 20 bases between. The DNA of the CDR3 is TGTGCCATCAGCGAAGAAATAGCGGCCAGGGACGAGCAGTACTTC. Translated, it gives CAISEEIAARDEQYF.

The chain combines TRBV7-3 with TRBJ1-6; D gene unclear. CDR1 and CDR2 from the germline V gene are SGHTA and FQGTGA. The CDR3 runs to 15 residues. The V end was cut by 1 base, the J end by 5 bases, with 9 bases between. CDR3 sequence: CASSLNTANNSPLHF. The CDR3 region has the DNA TGTGCCAGCAGCTTAAATACAGCTAATAATTCACCCCTCCACTTT.